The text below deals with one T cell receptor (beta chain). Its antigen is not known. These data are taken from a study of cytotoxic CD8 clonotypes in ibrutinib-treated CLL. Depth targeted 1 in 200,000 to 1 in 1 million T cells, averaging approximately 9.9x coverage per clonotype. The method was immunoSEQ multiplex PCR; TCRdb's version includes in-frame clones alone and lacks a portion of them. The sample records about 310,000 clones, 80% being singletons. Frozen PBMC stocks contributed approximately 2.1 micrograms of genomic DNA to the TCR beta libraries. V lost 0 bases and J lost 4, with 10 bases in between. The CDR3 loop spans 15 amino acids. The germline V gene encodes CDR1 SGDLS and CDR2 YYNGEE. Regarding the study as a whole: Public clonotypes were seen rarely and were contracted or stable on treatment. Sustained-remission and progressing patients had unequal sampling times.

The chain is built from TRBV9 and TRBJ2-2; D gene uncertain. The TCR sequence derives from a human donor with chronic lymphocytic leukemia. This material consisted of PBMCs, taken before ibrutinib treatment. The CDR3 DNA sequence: TGTGCCAGCAGCGTAGTCGGAGCAGCCACCGGGGAGCTGTTTTTT. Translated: CASSVVGAATGELFF.